A selection of T cell receptor beta chains follows, all from one sample in a study of blood T cell repertoires in COVID-19. Generated by immunoSEQ multiplex PCR, the TCRdb table keeps only in-frame clones and is missing some. The data contain 120,000 to 150,000 clones, under 90% of them singletons. The sequencing input was peripheral blood. The origin of the receptors is a human donor in a cohort sampled during active COVID-19. Each CDR3 is given with its conserved first and last residue. Clone size is not always given. Where it is, it says once, few, many or a class for expanded clones.

TRBV11-3 few CASRPGTSNTGELFF
TRBV6-5 - CTAGAGTEAFF
TRBV6-5 - CASSYTVGRVASPLHF
TRBV4-1 once CASSQEAAGSSYEQYF
TRBV28 once CAGGQGDQPQHF
TRBV5-4 - CASSFDRTSGANVLTF
TRBV9 - CASSVGPGASKNIQYF
TRBV7-2 - CASSPTTPQWTEAFF
TRBV4-1 once CASSQDLAGSSYNEQFF
TRBV3-1/TRBV3-2 - CASSQEAGGNSPLHF
TRBV19 - CASSPGTLQETQYF
TRBV7-9 - CASTEARGEETQYF
TRBV15 - CATSRTGNRGYEQYF
TRBV5-5 - CASSSTLYGYTF
TRBV18 once CASSPTLEKLFF
TRBV18 - CASSREPRGGYGYTF
TRBV5-5 - CASSLYDSIGNTIYF
TRBV10-3 - CATVGGASSYNSPLHF
TRBV20-1 - CSASSGGNQPQHF
TRBV5-1 - CASILSPGQNYGYTF
TRBV7-2 - CASSPRWTGRSNYGYTF
TRBV5-1 - CASSLASGGTDTQYF
TRBV7-2 many CASSLQVRQPQHF
TRBV30 - CAWSGPGTAMNTEAFF
TRBV7-6 - CASSARLAGVETQYF
TRBV3-1/TRBV3-2 - CASSQGGLAGGSEQYF
TRBV29-1 - CSVERGNTEAFF
TRBV6-5 - CASSLTGQVRGQYF
TRBV21-1 - CASSKGSGMGDTEAFF
TRBV10-3 once CAISKGQGGAETQYF
TRBV5-6 once CASTLAGGGHGYTF
TRBV4-1 - CASSHPSGETQYF